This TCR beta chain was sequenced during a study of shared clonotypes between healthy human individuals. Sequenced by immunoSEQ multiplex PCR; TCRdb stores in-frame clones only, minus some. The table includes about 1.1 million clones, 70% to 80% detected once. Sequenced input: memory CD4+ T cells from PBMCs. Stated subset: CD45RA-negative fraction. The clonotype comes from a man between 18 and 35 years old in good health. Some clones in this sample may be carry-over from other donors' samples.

CDR3 residues: CASSLRVRPARADTQYF. The CDR3 DNA reads TGTGCCAGCAGTCTACGAGTTAGGCCCGCTCGGGCAGATACGCAGTATTTT. The rearrangement uses TRBV27 and TRBJ2-3; D is undetermined. Germline CDR1 MNHEY, CDR2 SMNVEV (reference sequence). Trimming stripped 5 bases from V and 4 bases from J, with 22 bases between. The CDR3 spans 17 residues.